These T cell receptor beta chains were read from a single sample in a study of blood T cell repertoires in COVID-19. Libraries were prepared by immunoSEQ multiplex PCR; TCRdb keeps only in-frame clonotypes and omits some of them. There are fewer than 250,000 clones in the sample; about 88% occur only once, and 1.7% lies in the top ten. The sequenced sample consisted of peripheral blood. All receptors derive from a man aged 70-80 years with acute or convalescent COVID-19. The CDR3 runs from the conserved cysteine through the conserved F or W. A D gene is named only where the DNA matches it firmly. Clone size is not always given. Where it is, it says once, few, many or a class for expanded clones.

V: TRBV7-8; J: TRBJ1-5; size: -; D: TRBD1; CDR3: CASSFRAGGNQPQHF; DNA: TGTGCCAGCAGCTTCCGGGCAGGGGGTAATCAGCCCCAGCATTTT
V: TRBV10-2; J: TRBJ2-5; size: -; D: TRBD2; CDR3: CASSLQMNKAGGKTQYF; DNA: TGCGCCAGCAGCCTACAAATGAATAAAGCGGGAGGTAAGACCCAGTACTTC
V: TRBV4-3; J: TRBJ1-1; size: -; D: -; CDR3: CASSETAFMNTEAFF; DNA: TGCGCCAGCAGCGAGACAGCTTTTATGAACACTGAAGCTTTCTTT
V: TRBV27; J: TRBJ1-1; size: -; D: -; CDR3: CASSFGGGWTEAFF; DNA: TGTGCCAGCAGTTTCGGGGGAGGATGGACTGAAGCTTTCTTT
V: TRBV19; J: TRBJ2-1; size: -; D: -; CDR3: CASSRTVRWDNEQFF; DNA: TGTGCCAGTAGTAGGACTGTAAGGTGGGACAATGAGCAGTTCTTC
V: TRBV28; J: TRBJ2-7; size: -; D: -; CDR3: CASSIYYEQYF; DNA: TGTGCCAGCAGTATCTACTACGAGCAGTACTTC
V: TRBV5-4; J: TRBJ2-6; size: few; D: TRBD1; CDR3: CASSYDRGSGANVLTF; DNA: TGTGCCAGCAGCTATGACAGGGGTTCGGGGGCCAACGTCCTGACTTTC
V: TRBV3-1/TRBV3-2; J: TRBJ2-4; size: -; D: -; CDR3: CASSPGMGGGSLSKNIQYF; DNA: TGTGCCAGCAGCCCGGGGATGGGTGGAGGATCACTATCCAAAAACATTCAGTACTTC
V: TRBV29-1; J: TRBJ2-2; size: -; D: -; CDR3: CSVQAHTGELFF; DNA: TGCAGCGTTCAGGCTCACACCGGGGAGCTGTTTTTT
V: TRBV7-8; J: TRBJ2-7; size: -; D: TRBD2; CDR3: CASSSLAGVLYEQYF; DNA: TGTGCCAGCAGCTCCTTAGCGGGAGTGCTCTACGAGCAGTACTTC
V: TRBV14; J: TRBJ2-7; size: -; D: -; CDR3: CASSSFGEQYF; DNA: TGTGCCAGCAGCTCCTTCGGGGAGCAGTACTTC
V: TRBV19; J: TRBJ2-1; size: -; D: -; CDR3: CASSIVGRVGNEQFF; DNA: TGTGCCAGTAGTATCGTGGGCAGGGTGGGAAATGAGCAGTTCTTC
V: TRBV6-5; J: TRBJ1-3; size: -; D: -; CDR3: CASRDQTVGGLFF; DNA: TGTGCCAGCAGGGACCAGACAGTCGGGGGACTTTTTTTT
V: TRBV12-3/TRBV12-4; J: TRBJ1-5; size: -; D: -; CDR3: CASSLEGGSQHF; DNA: TGTGCCAGCAGTTTAGAGGGAGGGTCCCAGCATTTT
V: TRBV27; J: TRBJ2-7; size: -; D: TRBD2; CDR3: CASSLLAGGGIGYEQYF; DNA: TGTGCCAGCAGTTTGCTAGCGGGAGGCGGCATTGGCTACGAGCAGTACTTC
V: TRBV28; J: TRBJ2-7; size: -; D: -; CDR3: CASSLTVYEQYF; DNA: TGTGCCAGCAGTTTAACTGTATACGAGCAGTACTTC
V: TRBV29-1; J: TRBJ2-4; size: few; D: -; CDR3: CSVENHLREKNIQYF; DNA: TGCAGCGTTGAGAATCATCTTAGGGAGAAAAACATTCAGTACTTC
V: TRBV10-3; J: TRBJ2-2; size: -; D: TRBD1; CDR3: CAIKQTGAVTGELFF; DNA: TGTGCCATCAAGCAGACAGGGGCGGTCACCGGGGAGCTGTTTTTT
V: TRBV4-1; J: TRBJ1-1; size: once; D: -; CDR3: CASSRGHGAEAFF; DNA: TGCGCCAGCAGCCGGGGGCACGGCGCTGAAGCTTTCTTT
V: TRBV18; J: TRBJ2-2; size: -; D: -; CDR3: CASSPRTTGELFF; DNA: TGTGCCAGCTCACCACGGACAACCGGGGAGCTGTTTTTT
V: TRBV7-8; J: TRBJ1-2; size: -; D: TRBD1; CDR3: CASSLAGQAFYGYTF; DNA: TGTGCCAGCAGCTTAGCGGGACAGGCCTTCTATGGCTACACCTTC
V: TRBV5-1; J: TRBJ1-2; size: -; D: TRBD1; CDR3: CASSNPTGNGYTF; DNA: TGCGCCAGCAGCAACCCGACAGGGAACGGCTACACCTTC
V: TRBV27; J: TRBJ1-2; size: -; D: TRBD1; CDR3: CASSNPGQGGKGYTF; DNA: TGTGCCAGCAGTAACCCCGGACAGGGCGGTAAAGGCTACACCTTC
V: TRBV30; J: TRBJ2-7; size: -; D: -; CDR3: CAWSVRGSSYEQYF; DNA: TGTGCCTGGAGTGTACGGGGGAGCTCCTACGAGCAGTACTTC
V: TRBV2; J: TRBJ2-1; size: few; D: TRBD2; CDR3: CASESRSGGSNNEQFF; DNA: TGTGCCAGCGAATCTCGGTCGGGAGGGTCCAACAATGAGCAGTTCTTC
V: TRBV10-3; J: TRBJ2-3; size: -; D: TRBD2; CDR3: CAISESWTSGSTDTQYF; DNA: TGTGCCATCAGTGAGTCGTGGACTAGCGGGAGCACAGATACGCAGTATTTT
V: TRBV27; J: TRBJ2-7; size: -; D: -; CDR3: CASSLGDSSGEQYF; DNA: TGTGCCAGCAGTCTAGGGGACTCCTCTGGCGAGCAGTACTTC
V: TRBV20-1; J: TRBJ1-2; size: -; D: -; CDR3: CSATRVNGYTF; DNA: TGCAGTGCCACGAGGGTAAATGGCTACACCTTC
V: TRBV19; J: TRBJ1-2; size: -; D: -; CDR3: CASSIMLGWDYGYTF; DNA: TGTGCCAGTAGTATAATGCTGGGCTGGGACTATGGCTACACCTTC
V: TRBV27; J: TRBJ2-7; size: -; D: TRBD2; CDR3: CASSPGTSGTVYEQYF; DNA: TGTGCCAGCAGTCCCGGGACTAGCGGGACCGTCTACGAGCAGTACTTC
V: TRBV5-1; J: TRBJ2-1; size: -; D: -; CDR3: CASTDSYNEQFF; DNA: TGCGCCAGCACAGACTCGTACAATGAGCAGTTCTTC
V: TRBV29-1; J: TRBJ2-1; size: -; D: TRBD1; CDR3: CSVDRDRLNNEQFF; DNA: TGCAGCGTTGATAGGGACAGATTGAACAATGAGCAGTTCTTC
V: TRBV3-1/TRBV3-2; J: TRBJ1-4; size: once; D: TRBD1; CDR3: CASSPRTGTGEKLFF; DNA: TGTGCCAGCAGCCCACGGACAGGGACAGGTGAAAAACTGTTTTTT
V: TRBV6-1; J: TRBJ2-2; size: -; D: -; CDR3: CASSERSRATGELFF; DNA: TGTGCCAGCAGTGAACGGAGCAGGGCCACCGGGGAGCTGTTTTTT
V: TRBV6-2/TRBV6-3; J: TRBJ1-3; size: -; D: -; CDR3: CASSYFDRRNTIYF; DNA: TGTGCCAGCAGTTACTTCGACAGGAGAAACACCATATATTTT
V: TRBV6-6; J: TRBJ1-3; size: -; D: -; CDR3: CASSYTGSEAGNTIYF; DNA: TGTGCCAGCAGTTATACGGGATCGGAGGCTGGAAACACCATATATTTT
V: TRBV29-1; J: TRBJ2-4; size: -; D: -; CDR3: CSVATDLSAKNIQYF; DNA: TGCAGCGTCGCGACAGACCTCTCTGCCAAAAACATTCAGTACTTC
V: TRBV30; J: TRBJ2-7; size: once; D: TRBD2; CDR3: CAWSTSSGSYEQYF; DNA: TGTGCCTGGAGTACCTCTAGCGGGAGTTACGAGCAGTACTTC
V: TRBV4-1; J: TRBJ1-3; size: once; D: TRBD1; CDR3: CASSQATGAGNTIYF; DNA: TGCGCCAGCAGCCAAGCGACAGGGGCCGGAAACACCATATATTTT
V: TRBV6-4; J: TRBJ2-1; size: few; D: TRBD2; CDR3: CASSDRRGTRVNEQFF; DNA: TGTGCCAGCAGTGACCGGAGGGGGACTAGGGTCAATGAGCAGTTCTTC
V: TRBV19; J: TRBJ1-6; size: -; D: TRBD1; CDR3: CASSITGTANYNSPLHF; DNA: TGTGCCAGTAGTATTACCGGGACAGCCAACTATAATTCACCCCTCCACTTT
V: TRBV18; J: TRBJ1-2; size: -; D: TRBD1; CDR3: CASSPNRDSSYTF; DNA: TGTGCCAGCTCACCCAACCGGGACAGCAGCTACACCTTC
V: TRBV9; J: TRBJ2-7; size: few; D: TRBD1; CDR3: CASSLGGSSEQYF; DNA: TGTGCCAGCAGCTTAGGGGGCTCTAGCGAGCAGTACTTC
V: TRBV18; J: TRBJ2-7; size: -; D: -; CDR3: CASSPLGAYSYEQYF; DNA: TGTGCCAGCTCACCATTAGGGGCCTACTCCTACGAGCAGTACTTC
V: TRBV2; J: TRBJ2-3; size: -; D: -; CDR3: CASRYRDYTDTQYF; DNA: TGTGCCAGCCGATACCGGGATTACACAGATACGCAGTATTTT
V: TRBV21-1; J: TRBJ2-5; size: -; D: -; CDR3: CASIKPRGQETQYF; DNA: TGTGCCAGCATTAAACCCAGGGGCCAAGAGACCCAGTACTTC
V: TRBV29-1; J: TRBJ2-1; size: -; D: -; CDR3: CSVREGVSSYNEQFF; DNA: TGCAGCGTTAGGGAGGGGGTAAGCTCCTACAATGAGCAGTTCTTC
V: TRBV6-1; J: TRBJ1-6; size: -; D: -; CDR3: CASSDQDNSPLHF; DNA: TGTGCCAGCAGTGACCAGGATAATTCACCCCTCCACTTT
V: TRBV6-6; J: TRBJ1-1; size: -; D: TRBD1; CDR3: CASTRTGLTEAFF; DNA: TGTGCCAGCACCAGGACAGGGCTCACTGAAGCTTTCTTT
V: TRBV29-1; J: TRBJ2-7; size: -; D: -; CDR3: CSVGQAGEQYF; DNA: TGCAGCGTTGGCCAGGCTGGGGAGCAGTACTTC
V: TRBV3-1/TRBV3-2; J: TRBJ2-5; size: -; D: TRBD2; CDR3: CASSQAGTRQETQYF; DNA: TGTGCCAGCAGCCAAGCTGGGACTAGACAAGAGACCCAGTACTTC
V: TRBV15; J: TRBJ2-1; size: -; D: TRBD1; CDR3: CATSFDRGPYNEQFF; DNA: TGTGCCACCAGTTTTGACAGGGGTCCATACAATGAGCAGTTCTTC